The subject of this entry is one T cell receptor beta chain. What antigen it recognizes has not been identified. One base away there is no much larger clone; base qualities are not given. This sample was taken from a study of regulatory T cells in long-lasting Graves disease (dated by TCRdb to about 2021). In the study overall: Newly diagnosed Graves' disease patients had taken antithyroid drugs for less than 3 months. The study was conducted in China and was registered as a clinical trial. A total of about 35 samples underwent TCR sequencing: about 13 from persistent and about 20 from newly diagnosed Graves' disease patients. Peripheral blood TCR sequencing and RNA sequencing compared persistent Graves' disease patients with newly diagnosed Graves' disease patients.

From a lookup of the germline V gene, CDR1 and CDR2 are MNHNS and SASEGT. Including cysteine and phenylalanine, the CDR3 has 16 amino acids. Only CDR3 DNA is held: 48 bases, read in frame from base 1. At the junction V is shortened by 6 bases and J by 1 base; bases outside the gene matches: 2. The method was multiplex PCR. Sequencing instrument: Illumina HiSeq 4000. To build TCR beta libraries, CDR3 regions were amplified by Arm-PCR using iRepertoire HTBI primers. Gel purification was performed on PCR products prior to sequencing. In the original analysis: Gene usage analysis of CDR3 amino acid clonotypes used the approximately 62 TRBV and about 15 TRBJ segments found across samples. Filtered high-quality paired reads were merged into contigs using COPE and FqMerger. BLAST was used to align contigs to IMGT TRBV, TRBD and TRBJ reference genes, and CDR3 was defined according to IMGT. Highly expanded clones were defined as clonotypes with a frequency above 0.1%. Shannon entropy served as the measure of repertoire diversity, while the Gini coefficient captured V-J evenness. Clonotypes shared by more than one individual were considered public. TCRdb handled the public reads itself, with Q25 trimming in fastp and clone calling in MiXCR, and kept productive beta chains. Entries are consolidated by CDR3 protein sequence, retaining the most common genes and DNA. The V and J calls here are based on TCRdb, not the publication. The sample table lists hundreds of thousands of distinct CDR3 sequences, around 16% of them with a count of one. The ten largest clonotypes hold 12% of the sample.

The paper's findings and limits, for the study overall: The authors noted that the small sample size was a limitation that may lower accuracy. Persistent Graves' disease patients showed lower TCR Shannon entropy and fewer highly expanded clones than newly diagnosed patients, suggesting clonal expansion. More public clonotypes were shared among persistent patients (roughly 2,900) than among newly diagnosed patients (over 900). Only the TCR beta chain was sequenced and analyzed. Persistent disease showed preferential use of TRBV28, TRBJ1-2 and TRBJ2-5, whereas newly diagnosed disease favored TRBV20-1 and TRBJ2-1. The study examined only peripheral blood because the primary lesion, thyroid tissue, could not be accessed.

The time point tag for this specimen amounts to: newly diagnosed GD, antithyroid drugs for less than 3 months. For both TCR sequencing and RNA sequencing, RNA was extracted from PBMCs using TRIzol. The diagnosis of Graves' disease followed American Thyroid Association guidelines. The patients came from an endocrinology department in Xi'an, China. From each patient, 8 to 10 milliliters of peripheral blood was collected into an EDTA anticoagulant tube. Ficoll Paque Plus density gradient separation was used to isolate PBMCs, and no further T cell sorting was done. An Agilent 2100 Bioanalyzer and agarose gel were used to check RNA quality, and a NanoDrop 2000 was used to measure RNA concentration. The same sample was also studied in work on T cells in Graves' hyperthyroidism and ophthalmopathy. Per the second study: Stable Graves' hyperthyroidism was defined as no progression to ophthalmopathy during 18 months of follow-up. Hyperthyroidism patients were aged 18 to 65 years and newly diagnosed, with disease duration of less than 2 months. Exclusion was applied to patients with uncontrolled infections, other autoimmune diseases, pregnancy or lactation. Clinical symptoms, serum thyroxine and TRAb, thyroid ultrasound, and orbital computed tomography formed the basis for the diagnoses. The TCR CDR3 was subjected to a first round of RT-PCR using the HTBI primer set and the Qiagen OneStep RT-PCR kit. Most expanded thyroid clonotypes (frequency above 0.001) were also detected in blood, suggesting blood repertoires may reflect thyroid immune responses. Ophthalmopathy was separated from stable hyperthyroidism by a 13 V-J signature model, with approximately 90% sensitivity and 81% to 82% specificity obtained in cross-validation and 80%/75% obtained in testing. In validation, the model predicted progression to ophthalmopathy a median of approximately 6.6 months before onset, with about 67% sensitivity and nearly 75% specificity. To identify TCR V-J signatures that set the groups apart, the researchers used a discovery cohort of about a hundred patients, made up of 40 to 45 with Graves' ophthalmopathy and about 60 with stable Graves' hyperthyroidism. Prospective prediction of ophthalmopathy was tested in an independent validation cohort consisting of 18 hyperthyroidism patients and around 16 patients who later progressed to ophthalmopathy. The 75 to 100 discovery patients were divided at random into training and test sets in a 7:3 ratio. The study also compared thyroid tissue and blood T-cell repertoires from several Graves' hyperthyroidism patients. Once sampling was done, hyperthyroidism patients were given methimazole at a starting dose of 30 mg daily, whereas ophthalmopathy patients were given high-dose intravenous methylprednisolone. Libraries were constructed in a second round of multiplex PCR, after which size selection and purification were performed. Sequencing of the libraries was done on an Illumina HiSeq2000 using paired-end 100 bp reads. SOAPnuke was used to process the raw data, removing reads that contained adapters or uncalled bases, had a mean Phred below 15, or lacked an exact match to the constant primer or identifier. COPE v1.2.5 was used to merge the high-quality paired reads, and each unique nucleotide sequence was defined as a clonotype. MiTCR v1.1 was used to align clonotypes to the IMGT TRBV, TRBD and TRBJ reference segments. The analysis included only V-J combinations with a frequency above 0.0001, which together covered around 99% of the repertoires. A TCS score was defined as the ratio of F50 (clonal expansion) to E x V (chaos), with BLOSUM62-based TCRdist applied between CDR3 peptides within each V-J. Welch's t-statistics and random forest reduced fewer than 550 V-J features to 13, which were used in a naive Bayes classifier (R e1071). Sample size was not statistically predetermined, and investigators were not blinded to group allocation. The paper reports TCR Vbeta CDR3 sequencing of roughly 140 peripheral blood samples: some 41 ophthalmopathy, approximately 74 hyperthyroidism and around 17 progressor patients.

The sequence links TRBV6-1 to TRBJ2-1; TRBD2 fits 14 bases in the junction. This receptor was obtained from a man between 18 and 35 years old with Graves disease. Donor details come from another sample of the same person, matched by shared clones. The sample here was peripheral blood mononuclear cells (PBMCs), taken at new diagnosis, from a patient treated with antithyroid drugs. The DNA sequence is as follows: TGTGCCAGCAGACGGACTAGCGGGAGGTCCTACAATGAGCAGTTCTTC. The translation is CASRRTSGRSYNEQFF.